This T cell receptor beta chain was sequenced for a study of OX40 agonist ivuxolimab in advanced cancers. Study in general: Patients were treated with intravenous ivuxolimab, dosed at 0.01 to 10 mg/kg and infused every 2 weeks.

Generated by immunoSEQ multiplex PCR, the TCRdb table keeps only in-frame clones and is missing some. The sample yields about 50,000 clones, more than 75% seen once. A note on this clone: The target antigen is unknown.

General observations from the study: Among the least clonally expanded were partial responders at 0.1-3.0 mg/kg. Doses of 0.1 to 3.0 mg/kg were accompanied by clonal expansion of CD4+ and CD8+ blood T cells by week 6.

V lost 4 bases, J lost 2 bases, and 9 bases stayed unmatched. The CDR3 is 15 amino acids. CDR1 SGHKS and CDR2 YYEKEE come from the germline V gene (reference sequence). The rearrangement uses TRBV5-5 and TRBJ2-7; 7 bases match TRBD2. The clonotype originates from an adult with an advanced solid tumor such as melanoma, head and neck, liver or kidney cancer. Specimen: CD4+ or CD8+ T cells sorted from blood, collected in a trial of the OX40 agonist ivuxolimab. The chain's CDR3 is CASSPFGGGTYEQYF. Written as DNA, the CDR3 is TGTGCCAGCAGCCCCTTTGGCGGGGGTACCTACGAGCAGTACTTC.